This T cell receptor beta chain was documented in a study of blood T cell repertoires in COVID-19. Turning to the study itself: Sample material is recorded as cDNA or gDNA derived from T cells, B-cell-depleted T cells, or PBMCs.

Per the original data handling: Estimates of nucleated cell counts were drawn from the amplification of reference gene primers. TCRdb's copy holds only in-frame clones and misses some; the assay was immunoSEQ multiplex PCR. V, J and clone size reflect that table, while D and trimming were determined from the DNA. The sample records around 140,000 clones, about four fifths being singletons. The V gene lost 5 bases and the J gene lost 10 bases, with 19 bases spanning the gap. Germline CDR1 and CDR2: SGHTA and FQGTGA. CDR3 length: 14 residues. The V call is TRBV7-3, the J call TRBJ2-3, with a possible D match to TRBD2 (6 bases). The sequence came from a man between 60 and 75 years old with acute or convalescent COVID-19. The source material was peripheral blood. The chain's CDR3 is CASSPAGGRGAQYF. CDR3 DNA sequence: TGTGCCAGCAGCCCAGCGGGTGGTAGAGGTGCGCAGTATTTT.